The entry that follows covers one T cell receptor beta chain sequence. Its target is not known. This CDR3 comprises 16 residues. In germline, CDR1 is SGHVS, CDR2 FNYEAQ. V shed 5 bases, J shed 5 bases, and the junction held 11 bases outside the gene matches. The sample comes from a study of OX40 agonist ivuxolimab in advanced cancers. Overall study context: Enrollees could have had prior anti-PD-1, anti-PD-L1 or anti-CTLA-4 therapy, which about 42% had received. The study's findings and limits: CD4+ T cells averaged fewer expanded clones than CD8+ T cells. CD4+ and CD8+ T cells in blood underwent clonal expansion by week 6 at 0.1 to 3.0 mg/kg.

TCRdb's table, derived via immunoSEQ multiplex PCR, lists solely in-frame clones and lacks some. The sample lists about 14,000 clones; about 94% were seen once. This clonotype originated in an adult with an advanced solid tumor such as melanoma, head and neck, liver or kidney cancer. Sample: CD4+ or CD8+ T cells sorted from blood, taken in a trial of the OX40 agonist ivuxolimab. V and J are TRBV7-6 and TRBJ2-5; 10 positions match TRBD2. The CDR3 loop is CASSPTLAGVGETQYF. The CDR3, as DNA: TGTGCCAGCAGCCCCACTCTAGCGGGAGTAGGTGAGACCCAGTACTTC.